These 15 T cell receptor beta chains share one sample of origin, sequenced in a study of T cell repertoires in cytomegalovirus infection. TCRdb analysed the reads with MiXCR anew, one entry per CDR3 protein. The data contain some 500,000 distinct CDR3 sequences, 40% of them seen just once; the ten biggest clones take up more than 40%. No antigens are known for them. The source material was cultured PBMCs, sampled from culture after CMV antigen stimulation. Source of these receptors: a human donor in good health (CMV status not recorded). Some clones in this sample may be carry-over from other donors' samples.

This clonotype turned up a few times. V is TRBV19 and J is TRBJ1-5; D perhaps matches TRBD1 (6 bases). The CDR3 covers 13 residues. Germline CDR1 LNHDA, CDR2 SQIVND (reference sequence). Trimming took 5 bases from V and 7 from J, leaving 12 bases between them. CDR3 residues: CASSLRDTQPQHF. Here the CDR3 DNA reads TGTGCCAGTAGTCTCCGGGACACCCAGCCCCAGCATTTT.

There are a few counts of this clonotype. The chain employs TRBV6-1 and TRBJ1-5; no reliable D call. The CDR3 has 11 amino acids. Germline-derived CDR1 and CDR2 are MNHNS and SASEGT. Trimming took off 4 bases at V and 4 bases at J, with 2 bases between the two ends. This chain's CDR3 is CASSGNQPQHF. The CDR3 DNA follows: TGTGCCAGCAGTGGAAATCAGCCCCAGCATTTT.

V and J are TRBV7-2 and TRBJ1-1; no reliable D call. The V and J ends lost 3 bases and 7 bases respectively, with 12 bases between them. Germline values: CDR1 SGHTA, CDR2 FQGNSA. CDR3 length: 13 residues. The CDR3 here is CASSLVGIGEAFF. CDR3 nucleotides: TGTGCCAGCAGCTTGGTGGGAATCGGTGAAGCTTTCTTT. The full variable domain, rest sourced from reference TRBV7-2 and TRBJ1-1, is GAGVSQSPSNKVTEKGKDVELRCDPISGHTALYWYRQSLGQGLEFLIYFQGNSAPDKSGLPSDRFSAERTGGSVSTLTIQRTQQEDSAVYLCASSLVGIGEAFFGQGTRLTVV.

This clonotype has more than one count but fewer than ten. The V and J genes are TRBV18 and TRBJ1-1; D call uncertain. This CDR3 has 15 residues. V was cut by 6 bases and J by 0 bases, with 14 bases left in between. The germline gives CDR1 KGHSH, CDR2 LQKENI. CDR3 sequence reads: CASSFSGIMNTEAFF. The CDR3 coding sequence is TGTGCCAGCTCCTTCTCGGGCATCATGAACACTGAAGCTTTCTTT.

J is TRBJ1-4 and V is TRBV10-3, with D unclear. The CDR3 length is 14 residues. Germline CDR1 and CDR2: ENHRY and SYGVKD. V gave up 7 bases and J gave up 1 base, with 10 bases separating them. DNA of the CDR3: TGTGCCATCAAATCCCCAGGAACTAATGAAAAACTGTTTTTT. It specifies CAIKSPGTNEKLFF.

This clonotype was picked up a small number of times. The CDR3 DNA reads as TGTGCCAGCAGGGGAGTCCAGCGGGAGGCTGACAATGAGCAGTTCTTC. Protein sequence: CASRGVQREADNEQFF. The chain is built from TRBV2 and TRBJ2-1; 9 positions agree with TRBD2. The V gene's germline CDR1 is SNHLY and CDR2 FYNNEI. J lost 5 bases, V lost 6 bases, and 11 bases had no gene match. CDR3 length equals 16 residues. Full variable domain (remainder filled in from reference TRBV2 and TRBJ2-1): EPEVTQTPSHQVTQMGQEVILRCVPISNHLYFYWYRQILGQKVEFLVSFYNNEISEKSEIFDDQFSVERPDGSNFTLKIRSTKLEDSAMYFCASRGVQREADNEQFFGPGTRLTVL.

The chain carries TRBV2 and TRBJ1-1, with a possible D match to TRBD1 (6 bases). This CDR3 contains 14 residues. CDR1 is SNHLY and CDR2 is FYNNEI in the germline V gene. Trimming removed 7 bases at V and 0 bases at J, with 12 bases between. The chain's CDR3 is CASTRGPLNTEAFF. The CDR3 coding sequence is TGTGCCAGCACCCGGGGGCCTTTGAACACTGAAGCTTTCTTT.

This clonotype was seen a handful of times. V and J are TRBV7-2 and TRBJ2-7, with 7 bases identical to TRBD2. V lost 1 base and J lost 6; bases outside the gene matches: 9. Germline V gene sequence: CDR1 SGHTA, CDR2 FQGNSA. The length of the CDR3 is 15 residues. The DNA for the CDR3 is TGTGCCAGCAGCTTAGTGGGGGGGGGTTGGAGCGAGCAGTACTTC. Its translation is CASSLVGGGWSEQYF. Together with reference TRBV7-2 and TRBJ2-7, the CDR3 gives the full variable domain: GAGVSQSPSNKVTEKGKDVELRCDPISGHTALYWYRQSLGQGLEFLIYFQGNSAPDKSGLPSDRFSAERTGGSVSTLTIQRTQQEDSAVYLCASSLVGGGWSEQYFGPGTRLTVT.

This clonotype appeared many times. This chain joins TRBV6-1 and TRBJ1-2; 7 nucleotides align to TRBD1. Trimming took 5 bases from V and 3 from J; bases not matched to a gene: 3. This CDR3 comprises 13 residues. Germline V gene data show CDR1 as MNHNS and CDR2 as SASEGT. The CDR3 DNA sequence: TGTGCCAGCAGTCCAGGGGGGGACTATGGCTACACCTTC. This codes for CASSPGGDYGYTF.

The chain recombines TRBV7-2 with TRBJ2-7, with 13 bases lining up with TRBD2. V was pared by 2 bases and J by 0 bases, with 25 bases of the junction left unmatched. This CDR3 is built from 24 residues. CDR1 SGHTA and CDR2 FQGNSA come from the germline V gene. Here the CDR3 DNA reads TGTGCCAGCAGCTTACTGAGGGCCCGTGTGGTGACTAGCGGGGGGTCACCAACCTCCTACGAGCAGTACTTC. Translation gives CASSLLRARVVTSGGSPTSYEQYF. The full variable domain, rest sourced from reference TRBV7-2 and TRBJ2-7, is GAGVSQSPSNKVTEKGKDVELRCDPISGHTALYWYRQSLGQGLEFLIYFQGNSAPDKSGLPSDRFSAERTGGSVSTLTIQRTQQEDSAVYLCASSLLRARVVTSGGSPTSYEQYFGPGTRLTVT.

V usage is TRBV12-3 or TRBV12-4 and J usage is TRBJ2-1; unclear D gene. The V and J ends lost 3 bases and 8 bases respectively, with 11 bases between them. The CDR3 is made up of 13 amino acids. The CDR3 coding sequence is TGTGCCAGCAGTTTCTCGCTATTGGATGAGCAGTTCTTC. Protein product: CASSFSLLDEQFF.

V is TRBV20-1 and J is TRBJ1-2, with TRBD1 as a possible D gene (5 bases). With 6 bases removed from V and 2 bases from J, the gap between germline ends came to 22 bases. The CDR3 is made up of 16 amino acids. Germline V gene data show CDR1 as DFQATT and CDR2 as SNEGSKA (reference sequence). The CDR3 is CSAPQGPLRANYGYTF. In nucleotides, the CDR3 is TGCAGTGCACCGCAGGGTCCCCTCCGGGCCAACTATGGCTACACCTTC.

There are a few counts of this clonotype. DNA of the CDR3: TGTGCCAGCAGAAGGCTCGGGGGACGGAACACTGAAGCTTTCTTT. Protein sequence: CASRRLGGRNTEAFF. The chain links TRBV9 to TRBJ1-1, with a possible D match to TRBD1 (5 bases). The germline CDR1 and CDR2 sequences are SGDLS and YYNGEE. Trimming took 5 bases from V and 1 from J, leaving 15 bases between them. CDR3 length: 15 residues.

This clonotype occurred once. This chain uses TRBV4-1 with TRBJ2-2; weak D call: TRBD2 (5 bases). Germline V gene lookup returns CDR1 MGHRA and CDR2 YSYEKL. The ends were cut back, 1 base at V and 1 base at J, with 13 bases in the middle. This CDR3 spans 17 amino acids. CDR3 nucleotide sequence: TGCGCCAGCAGCCAAGTTCCTGGACTGGAGAACACCGGGGAGCTGTTTTTT. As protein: CASSQVPGLENTGELFF.

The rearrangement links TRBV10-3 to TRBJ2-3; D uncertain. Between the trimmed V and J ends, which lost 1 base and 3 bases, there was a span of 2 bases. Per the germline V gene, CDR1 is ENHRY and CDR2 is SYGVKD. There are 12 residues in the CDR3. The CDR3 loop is CAISELTDTQYF. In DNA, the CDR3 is TGTGCCATCAGTGAGTTGACAGATACGCAGTATTTT.